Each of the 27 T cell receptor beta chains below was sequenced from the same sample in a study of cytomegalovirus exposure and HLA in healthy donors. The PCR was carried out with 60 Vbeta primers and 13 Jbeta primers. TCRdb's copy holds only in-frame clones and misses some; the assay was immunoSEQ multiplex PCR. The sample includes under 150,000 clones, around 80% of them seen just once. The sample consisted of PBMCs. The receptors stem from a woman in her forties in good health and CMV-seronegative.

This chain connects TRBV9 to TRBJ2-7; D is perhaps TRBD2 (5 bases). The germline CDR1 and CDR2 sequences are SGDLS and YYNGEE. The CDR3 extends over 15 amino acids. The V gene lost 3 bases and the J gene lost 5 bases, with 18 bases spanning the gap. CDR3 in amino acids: CASSALGVNSDEQYF. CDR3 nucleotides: TGTGCCAGCAGCGCGCTCGGGGTCAACTCTGACGAGCAGTACTTC.

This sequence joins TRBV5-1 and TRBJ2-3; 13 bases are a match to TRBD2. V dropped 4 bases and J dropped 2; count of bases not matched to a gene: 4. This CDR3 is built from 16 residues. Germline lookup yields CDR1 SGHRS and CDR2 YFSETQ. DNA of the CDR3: TGCGCCAGCAGCCTACTAGCGGGAGGGGTCACAGATACGCAGTATTTT. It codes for CASSLLAGGVTDTQYF.

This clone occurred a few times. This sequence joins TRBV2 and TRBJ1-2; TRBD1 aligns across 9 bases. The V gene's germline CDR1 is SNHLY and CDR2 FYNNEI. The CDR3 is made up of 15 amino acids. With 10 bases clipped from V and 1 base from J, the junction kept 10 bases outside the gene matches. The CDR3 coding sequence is TGTGCCAACTCCCCGGGACAGGGCATTAACTATGGCTACACCTTC. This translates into CANSPGQGINYGYTF.

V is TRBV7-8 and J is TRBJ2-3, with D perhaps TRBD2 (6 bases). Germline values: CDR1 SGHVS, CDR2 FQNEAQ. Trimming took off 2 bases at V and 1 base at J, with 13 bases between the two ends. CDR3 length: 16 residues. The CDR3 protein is CASSLLAAAGTDTQYF. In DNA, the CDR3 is TGTGCCAGCAGCTTATTAGCGGCCGCGGGCACAGATACGCAGTATTTT.

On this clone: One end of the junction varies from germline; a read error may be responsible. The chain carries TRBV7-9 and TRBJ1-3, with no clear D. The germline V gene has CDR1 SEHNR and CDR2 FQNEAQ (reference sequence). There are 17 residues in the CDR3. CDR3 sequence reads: CSSSPRGQAHSGNTIYF. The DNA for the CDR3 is TGTTCCAGCAGCCCCCGAGGGCAGGCACACTCTGGAAACACCATATATTTT.

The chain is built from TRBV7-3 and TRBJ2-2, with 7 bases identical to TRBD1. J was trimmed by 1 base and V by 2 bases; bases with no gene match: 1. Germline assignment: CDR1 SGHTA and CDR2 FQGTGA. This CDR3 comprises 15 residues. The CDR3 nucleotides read TGTGCCAGCAGCTTATCAGGGGGGAACACCGGGGAGCTGTTTTTT. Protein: CASSLSGGNTGELFF.

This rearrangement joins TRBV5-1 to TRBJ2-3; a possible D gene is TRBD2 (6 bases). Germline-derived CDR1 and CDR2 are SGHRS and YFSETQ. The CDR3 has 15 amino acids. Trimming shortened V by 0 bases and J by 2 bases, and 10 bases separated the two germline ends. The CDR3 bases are TGCGCCAGCAGCTTGGTGTCGGACTACACAGATACGCAGTATTTT. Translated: CASSLVSDYTDTQYF.

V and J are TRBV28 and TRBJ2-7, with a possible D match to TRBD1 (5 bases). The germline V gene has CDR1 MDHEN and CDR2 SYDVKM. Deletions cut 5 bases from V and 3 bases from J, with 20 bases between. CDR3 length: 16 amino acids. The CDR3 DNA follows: TGTGCCAGCAGTCCCCTAGGACCGGGCAGGGACTACGAGCAGTACTTC. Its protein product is CASSPLGPGRDYEQYF.

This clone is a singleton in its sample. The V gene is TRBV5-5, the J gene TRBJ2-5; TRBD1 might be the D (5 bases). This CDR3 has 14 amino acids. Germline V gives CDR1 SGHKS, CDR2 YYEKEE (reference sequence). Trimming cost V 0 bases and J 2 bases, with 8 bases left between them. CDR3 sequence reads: CASSLGGAQETQYF. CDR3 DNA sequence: TGTGCCAGCAGCTTGGGTGGGGCACAAGAGACCCAGTACTTC.

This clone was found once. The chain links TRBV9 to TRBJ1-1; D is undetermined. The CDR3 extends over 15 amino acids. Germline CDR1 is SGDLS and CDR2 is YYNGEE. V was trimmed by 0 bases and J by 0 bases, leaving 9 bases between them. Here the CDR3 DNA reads TGTGCCAGCAGCGTAGATATAGTAATGAACACTGAAGCTTTCTTT. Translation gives CASSVDIVMNTEAFF.

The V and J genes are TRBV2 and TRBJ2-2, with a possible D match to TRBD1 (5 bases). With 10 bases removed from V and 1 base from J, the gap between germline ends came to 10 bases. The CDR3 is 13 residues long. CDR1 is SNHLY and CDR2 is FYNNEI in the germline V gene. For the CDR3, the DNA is TGTGCCATATGGGGCCGGAACACCGGGGAGCTGTTTTTT. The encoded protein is CAIWGRNTGELFF.

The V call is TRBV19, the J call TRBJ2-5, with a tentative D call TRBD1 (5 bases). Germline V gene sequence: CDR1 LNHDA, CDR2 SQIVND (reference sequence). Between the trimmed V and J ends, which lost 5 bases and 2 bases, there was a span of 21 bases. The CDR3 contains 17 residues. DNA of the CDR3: TGTGCCAGTAGTCTTAACCCGACAAGGGGCCCGCAAGAGACCCAGTACTTC. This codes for CASSLNPTRGPQETQYF.

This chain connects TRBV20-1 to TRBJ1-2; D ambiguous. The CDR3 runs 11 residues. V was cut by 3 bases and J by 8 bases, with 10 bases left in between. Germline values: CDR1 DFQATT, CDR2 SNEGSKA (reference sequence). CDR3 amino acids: CSASSGLGYTF. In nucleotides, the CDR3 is TGCAGTGCTAGCTCAGGTCTCGGCTACACCTTC.

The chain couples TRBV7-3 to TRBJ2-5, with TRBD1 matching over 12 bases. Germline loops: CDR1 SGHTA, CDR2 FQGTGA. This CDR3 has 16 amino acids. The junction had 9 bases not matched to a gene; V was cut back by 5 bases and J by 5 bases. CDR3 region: CASSARDRGLHETQYF. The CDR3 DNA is TGTGCCAGCAGCGCGAGGGACAGGGGGCTACATGAGACCCAGTACTTC. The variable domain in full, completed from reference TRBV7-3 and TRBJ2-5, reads GAGVSQTPSNKVTEKGKYVELRCDPISGHTALYWYRQSLGQGPEFLIYFQGTGAADDSGLPNDRFFAVRPEGSVSTLKIQRTERGDSAVYLCASSARDRGLHETQYFGPGTRLLVL.

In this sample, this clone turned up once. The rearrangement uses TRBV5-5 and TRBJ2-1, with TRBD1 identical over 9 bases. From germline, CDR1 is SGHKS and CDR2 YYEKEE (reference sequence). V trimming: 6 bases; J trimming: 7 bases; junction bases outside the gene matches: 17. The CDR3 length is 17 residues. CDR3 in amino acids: CASTLRWVTGGMNEQFF. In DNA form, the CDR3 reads TGTGCCAGCACCCTACGTTGGGTCACAGGGGGCATGAATGAGCAGTTCTTC.

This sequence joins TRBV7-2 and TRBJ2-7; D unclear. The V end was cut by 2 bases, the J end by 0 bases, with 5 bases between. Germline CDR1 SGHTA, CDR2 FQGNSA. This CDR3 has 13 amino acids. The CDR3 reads CASSLWSSYEQYF. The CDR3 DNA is TGTGCCAGCAGCTTATGGAGCTCCTACGAGCAGTACTTC.

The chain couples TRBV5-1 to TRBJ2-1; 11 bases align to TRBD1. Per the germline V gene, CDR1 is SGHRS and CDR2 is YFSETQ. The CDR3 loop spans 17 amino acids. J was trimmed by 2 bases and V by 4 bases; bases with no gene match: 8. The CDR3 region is CASSGGQGDLAYNEQFF. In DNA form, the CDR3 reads TGCGCCAGCAGCGGGGGACAGGGGGACCTTGCCTACAATGAGCAGTTCTTC. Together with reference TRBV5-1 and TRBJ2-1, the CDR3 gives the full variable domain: KAGVTQTPRYLIKTRGQQVTLSCSPISGHRSVSWYQQTPGQGLQFLFEYFSETQRNKGNFPGRFSGRQFSNSRSEMNVSTLELGDSALYLCASSGGQGDLAYNEQFFGPGTRLTVL.

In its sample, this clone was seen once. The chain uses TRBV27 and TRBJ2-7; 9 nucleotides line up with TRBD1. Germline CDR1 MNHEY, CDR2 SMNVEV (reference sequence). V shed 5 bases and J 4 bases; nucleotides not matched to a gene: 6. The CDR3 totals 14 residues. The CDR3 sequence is CASSPGQGRYEQYF. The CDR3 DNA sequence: TGTGCCAGCAGTCCGGGACAGGGAAGGTACGAGCAGTACTTC.

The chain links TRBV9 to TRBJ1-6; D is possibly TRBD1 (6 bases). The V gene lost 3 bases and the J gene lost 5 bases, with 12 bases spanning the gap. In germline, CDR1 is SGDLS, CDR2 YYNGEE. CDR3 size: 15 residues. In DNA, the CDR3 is TGTGCCAGCAGCGCGGTCCAGGGGAATAATTCACCCCTCCACTTT. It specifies CASSAVQGNNSPLHF.

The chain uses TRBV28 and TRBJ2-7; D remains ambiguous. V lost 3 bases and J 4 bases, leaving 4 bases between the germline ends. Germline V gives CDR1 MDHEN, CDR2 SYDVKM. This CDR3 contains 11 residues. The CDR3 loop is CASSLRYEQYF. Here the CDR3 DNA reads TGTGCCAGCAGTTTGAGGTACGAGCAGTACTTC.

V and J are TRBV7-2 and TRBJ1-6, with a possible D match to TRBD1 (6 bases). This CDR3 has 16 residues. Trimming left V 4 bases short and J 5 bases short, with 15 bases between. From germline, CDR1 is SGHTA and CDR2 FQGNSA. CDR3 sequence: CASSSASGGNNSPLHF. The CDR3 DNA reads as TGTGCCAGCAGCTCCGCAAGCGGGGGCAATAATTCACCCCTCCACTTT.

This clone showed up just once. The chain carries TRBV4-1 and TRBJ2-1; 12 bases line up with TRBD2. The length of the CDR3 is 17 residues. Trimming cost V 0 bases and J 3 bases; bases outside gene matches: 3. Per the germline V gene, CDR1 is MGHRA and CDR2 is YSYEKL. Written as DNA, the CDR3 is TGCGCCAGCAGCCAAGAGCCGACTAGCGGGGGCTACAATGAGCAGTTCTTC. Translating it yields CASSQEPTSGGYNEQFF.

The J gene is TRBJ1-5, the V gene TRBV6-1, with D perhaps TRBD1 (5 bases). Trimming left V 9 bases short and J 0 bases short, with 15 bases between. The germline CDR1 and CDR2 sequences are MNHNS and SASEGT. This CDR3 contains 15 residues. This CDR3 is CARPTGHLSNQPQHF. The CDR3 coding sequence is TGTGCCAGGCCTACCGGACATCTTAGCAATCAGCCCCAGCATTTT.

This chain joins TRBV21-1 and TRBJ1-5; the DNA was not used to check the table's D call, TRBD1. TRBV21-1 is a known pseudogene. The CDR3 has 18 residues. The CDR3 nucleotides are TGTGCCAGCAGCAATGGAATAGACAGGGCGGTAGGCAATCAGCCCCAGCATTTT. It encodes CASSNGIDRAVGNQPQHF.

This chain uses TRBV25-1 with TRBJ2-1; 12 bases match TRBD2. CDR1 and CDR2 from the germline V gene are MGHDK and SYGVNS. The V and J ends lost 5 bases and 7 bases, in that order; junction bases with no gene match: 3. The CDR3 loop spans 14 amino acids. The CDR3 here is CASSSSGGANEQFF. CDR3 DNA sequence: TGTGCCAGCAGTTCTAGCGGGGGGGCAAATGAGCAGTTCTTC.

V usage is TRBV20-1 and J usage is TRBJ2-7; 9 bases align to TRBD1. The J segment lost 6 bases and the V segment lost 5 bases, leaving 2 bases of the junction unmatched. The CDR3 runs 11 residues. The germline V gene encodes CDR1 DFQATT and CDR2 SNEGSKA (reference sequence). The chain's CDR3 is CSAATGGEQYF. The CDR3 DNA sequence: TGCAGTGCTGCGACAGGGGGCGAGCAGTACTTC.

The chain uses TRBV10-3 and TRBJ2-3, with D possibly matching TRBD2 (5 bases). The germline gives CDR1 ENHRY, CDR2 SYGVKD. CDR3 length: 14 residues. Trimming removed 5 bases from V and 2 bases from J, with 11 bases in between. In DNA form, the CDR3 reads TGTGCCATCAGTAGGTCTAGCTCCACAGATACGCAGTATTTT. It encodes CAISRSSSTDTQYF.